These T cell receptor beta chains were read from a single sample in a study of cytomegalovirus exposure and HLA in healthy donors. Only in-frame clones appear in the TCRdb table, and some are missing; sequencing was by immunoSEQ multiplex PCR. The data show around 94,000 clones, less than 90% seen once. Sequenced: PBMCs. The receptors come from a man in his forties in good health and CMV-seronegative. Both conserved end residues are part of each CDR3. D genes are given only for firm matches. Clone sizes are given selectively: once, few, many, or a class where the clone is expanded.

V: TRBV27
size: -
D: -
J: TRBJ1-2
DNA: TGTGCCAGCAGTCCCTCCCGGCGGATCTATGGCTACACCTTC
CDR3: CASSPSRRIYGYTF

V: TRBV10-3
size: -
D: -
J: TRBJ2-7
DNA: TGTGCCATCAGTGAGTCAGGTCTAGCTTCCTACGAGCAGTACTTC
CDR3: CAISESGLASYEQYF

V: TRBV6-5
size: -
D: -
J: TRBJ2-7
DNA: TGTGCCAGCAGTTACTCCCGACAAGACTACGAGCAGTACTTC
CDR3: CASSYSRQDYEQYF

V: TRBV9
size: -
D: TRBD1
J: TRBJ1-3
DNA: TGTGCCAGCAGCGTAGGGGACAGCTCTGGAAACACCATATATTTT
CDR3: CASSVGDSSGNTIYF

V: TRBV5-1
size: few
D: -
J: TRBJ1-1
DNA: TGCGCCAGCAGCTTGGACCGCCCTCTCGGGGGCACTGAAGCTTTCTTT
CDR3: CASSLDRPLGGTEAFF

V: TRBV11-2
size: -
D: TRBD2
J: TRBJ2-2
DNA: TGTGCCAGCAGATCGACTAGCGGGTTCGCCGGGGAGCTGTTTTTT
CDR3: CASRSTSGFAGELFF

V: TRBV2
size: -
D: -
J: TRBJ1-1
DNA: TGTGCCAGCAGTGAGTGGACCCGAGGGACTGAAGCTTTCTTT
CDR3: CASSEWTRGTEAFF

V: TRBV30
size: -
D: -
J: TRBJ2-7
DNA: TGTGCCGAGGGGGGGGCTGCCTACGAGCAGTACTTC
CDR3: CAEGGAAYEQYF

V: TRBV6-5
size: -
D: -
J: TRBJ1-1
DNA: TGTGCCAGCAGTTACGGGGGGACTGAAGCTTTCTTT
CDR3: CASSYGGTEAFF

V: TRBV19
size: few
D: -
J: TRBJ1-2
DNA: TGTGCCAGTAGTATCGGGTTTGATGGCTACACCTTC
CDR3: CASSIGFDGYTF

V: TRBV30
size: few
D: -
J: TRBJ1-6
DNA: TGTGCCTGGAGCCTAGCCGGGCTCGGGGATTCACCCCTCCACTTT
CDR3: CAWSLAGLGDSPLHF

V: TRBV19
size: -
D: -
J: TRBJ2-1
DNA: TGTGCCAGTAGTCCGGGACTGAGAGTTTTCGATGAGCAGTTCTTC
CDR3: CASSPGLRVFDEQFF

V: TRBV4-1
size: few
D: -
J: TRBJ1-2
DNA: TGCGCCAGCAGCCAAGATTCGCGACGGAGAAACTATGGCTACACCTTC
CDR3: CASSQDSRRRNYGYTF

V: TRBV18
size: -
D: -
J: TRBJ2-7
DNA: TGTGCCAGCTCACCCGGGAGAGAACCCTACGAGCAGTACTTC
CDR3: CASSPGREPYEQYF

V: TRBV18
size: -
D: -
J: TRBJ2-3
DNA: TGTGCCAGCTCACCATCGGGGGTGGCAGATACGCAGTATTTT
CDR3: CASSPSGVADTQYF

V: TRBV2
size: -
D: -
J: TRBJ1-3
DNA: TGTGCCAGCAGTGGACGGGGGACCGGCTCTGGAAACACCATATATTTT
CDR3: CASSGRGTGSGNTIYF

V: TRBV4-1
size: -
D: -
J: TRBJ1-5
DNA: TGCGCCAGCAGCCAAGATACAGAACAGCCCCAGCATTTT
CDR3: CASSQDTEQPQHF

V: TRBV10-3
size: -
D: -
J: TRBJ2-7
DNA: TGTGCCATCAGTGGGGGGGGGCAGGGCTGGGACGAGCAGTACTTC
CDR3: CAISGGGQGWDEQYF

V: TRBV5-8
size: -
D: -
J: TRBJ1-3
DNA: TGTGCCAGCAGCTACGGGGGGAGAGACACCATATATTTT
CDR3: CASSYGGRDTIYF

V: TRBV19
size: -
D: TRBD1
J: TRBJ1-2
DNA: TGTGCCAGTAGTATTATCTCACAAAAGGGGGCCACATATGGCTACACCTTC
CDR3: CASSIISQKGATYGYTF

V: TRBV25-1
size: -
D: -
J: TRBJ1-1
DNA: TGTGCCAGCAGTGAATTGGACTCCACTGAAGCTTTCTTT
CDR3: CASSELDSTEAFF

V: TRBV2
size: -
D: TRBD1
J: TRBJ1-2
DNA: TGTGCCAGCAGCCCCGGGACAGGGAGGAATGGCTACACCTTC
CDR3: CASSPGTGRNGYTF

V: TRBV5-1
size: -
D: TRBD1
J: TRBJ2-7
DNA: TGCGCCAGCAGCTTGGCACAGGGGCCAGCCTACGAGCAGTACTTC
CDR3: CASSLAQGPAYEQYF

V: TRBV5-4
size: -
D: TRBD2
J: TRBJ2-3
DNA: TGTGCCAGCAGCTTGGCGTCTAGCGGGGTAACAGATACGCAGTATTTT
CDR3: CASSLASSGVTDTQYF

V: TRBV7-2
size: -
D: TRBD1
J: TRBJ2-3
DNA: TGTGCCAGCAGAACAGGGGGCGCCGATACGCAGTATTTT
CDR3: CASRTGGADTQYF

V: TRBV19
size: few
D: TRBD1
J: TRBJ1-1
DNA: TGTGCCAGTAGTCCCCACAGGGGGGGAGGGAACACTGAAGCTTTCTTT
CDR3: CASSPHRGGGNTEAFF

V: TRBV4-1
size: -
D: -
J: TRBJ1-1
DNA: TGCGCCAGCAGCCCTGAATTAGGGGGGGTTCTTGAAGCTTTCTTT
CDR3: CASSPELGGVLEAFF

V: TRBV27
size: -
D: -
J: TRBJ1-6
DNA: TGTGCCAGCAGTTTATACCAGGCGGGGGGGATTTCACCCCTCCACTTT
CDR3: CASSLYQAGGISPLHF

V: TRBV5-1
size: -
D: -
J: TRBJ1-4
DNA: TGCGCCAGCAGCTTGGTACACCGCAATGAAAAACTGTTTTTT
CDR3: CASSLVHRNEKLFF

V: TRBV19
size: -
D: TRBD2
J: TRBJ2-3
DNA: TGTGCCAGTAGTATAGGTGGACTAGCGGGGATCACAGATACGCAGTATTTT
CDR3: CASSIGGLAGITDTQYF